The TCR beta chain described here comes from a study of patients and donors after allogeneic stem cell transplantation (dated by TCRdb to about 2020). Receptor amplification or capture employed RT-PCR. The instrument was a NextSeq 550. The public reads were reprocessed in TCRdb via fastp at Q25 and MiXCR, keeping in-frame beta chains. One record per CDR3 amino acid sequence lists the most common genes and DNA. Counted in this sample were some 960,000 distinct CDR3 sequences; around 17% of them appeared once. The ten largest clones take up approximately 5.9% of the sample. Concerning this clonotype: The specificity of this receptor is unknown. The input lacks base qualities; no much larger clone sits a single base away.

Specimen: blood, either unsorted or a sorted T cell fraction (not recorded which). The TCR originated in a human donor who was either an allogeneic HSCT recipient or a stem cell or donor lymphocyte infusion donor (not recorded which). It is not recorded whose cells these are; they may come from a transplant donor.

DNA sequence: TGTGCCAGCAGCATCGGGACTAGCGGGAGCTGGAGCGGGGAGCTGTTTTTT. Translated, it gives CASSIGTSGSWSGELFF. The chain joins TRBV7-9 to TRBJ2-2, and 14 junctional nucleotides match TRBD2. The CDR3 measures 17 amino acids from cysteine to phenylalanine. This entry keeps only the CDR3 DNA: 51 bases, framed from base 1. From V the trimming removes 5 bases and from J it removes 7 bases, while the gene matches leave 9 bases of the junction unaccounted for. The germline V gene (reference sequence) sets CDR1 to SEHNR and CDR2 to FQNEAQ. The entire variable domain, with the stretches around the CDR3 drawn from the reference TRBV7-9 and TRBJ2-2 proteins, is DTGVSQNPRHKITKRGQNVTFRCDPISEHNRLYWYRQTLGQGPEFLTYFQNEAQLEKSRLLSDRFSAERPKGSFSTLEIQRTEQGDSAMYLCASSIGTSGSWSGELFFGEGSRLTVL.